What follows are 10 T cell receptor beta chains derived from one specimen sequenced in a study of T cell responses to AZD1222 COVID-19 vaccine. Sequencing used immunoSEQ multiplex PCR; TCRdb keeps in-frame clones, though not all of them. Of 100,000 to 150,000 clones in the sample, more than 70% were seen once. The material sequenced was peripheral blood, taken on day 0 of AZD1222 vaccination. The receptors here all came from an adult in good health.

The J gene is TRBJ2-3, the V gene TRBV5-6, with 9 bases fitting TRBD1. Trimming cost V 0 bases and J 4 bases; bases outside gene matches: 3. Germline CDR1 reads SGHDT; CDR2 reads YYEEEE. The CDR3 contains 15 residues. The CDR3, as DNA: TGTGCCAGCAGCTTGGGTACAGGGGGCGCAGATACGCAGTATTTT. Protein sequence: CASSLGTGGADTQYF. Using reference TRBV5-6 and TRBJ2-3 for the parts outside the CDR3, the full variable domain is DAGVTQSPTHLIKTRGQQVTLRCSPKSGHDTVSWYQQALGQGPQFIFQYYEEEERQRGNFPDRFSGHQFPNYSSELNVNALLLGDSALYLCASSLGTGGADTQYFGPGTRLTVL.

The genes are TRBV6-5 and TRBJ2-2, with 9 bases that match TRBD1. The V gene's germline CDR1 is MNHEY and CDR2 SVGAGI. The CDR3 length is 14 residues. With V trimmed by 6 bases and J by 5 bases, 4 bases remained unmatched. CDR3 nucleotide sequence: TGTGCCAGCAGGACACAGGGGGCGACCGGGGAGCTGTTTTTT. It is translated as CASRTQGATGELFF.

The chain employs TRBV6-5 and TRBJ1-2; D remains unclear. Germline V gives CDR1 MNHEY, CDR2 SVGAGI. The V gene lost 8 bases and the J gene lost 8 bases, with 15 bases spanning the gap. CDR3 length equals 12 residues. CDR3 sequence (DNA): TGTGCCAGCGGATGGGTCGACGGCGGCTACACCTTC. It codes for CASGWVDGGYTF.

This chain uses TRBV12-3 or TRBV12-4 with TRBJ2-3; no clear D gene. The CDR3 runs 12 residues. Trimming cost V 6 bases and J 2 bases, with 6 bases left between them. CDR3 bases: TGTGCCAGCAGCACAATCACAGATACGCAGTATTTT. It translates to CASSTITDTQYF.

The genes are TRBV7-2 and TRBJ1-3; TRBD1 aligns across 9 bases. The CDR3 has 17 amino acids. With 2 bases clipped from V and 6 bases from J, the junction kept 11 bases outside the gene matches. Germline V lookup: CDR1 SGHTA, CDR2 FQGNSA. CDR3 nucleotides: TGTGCCAGCAGCTTACGCGGGACAGGGTGGTACGAAAACACCATATATTTT. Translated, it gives CASSLRGTGWYENTIYF. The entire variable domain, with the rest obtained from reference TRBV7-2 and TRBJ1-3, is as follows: GAGVSQSPSNKVTEKGKDVELRCDPISGHTALYWYRQSLGQGLEFLIYFQGNSAPDKSGLPSDRFSAERTGGSVSTLTIQRTQQEDSAVYLCASSLRGTGWYENTIYFGEGSWLTVV.

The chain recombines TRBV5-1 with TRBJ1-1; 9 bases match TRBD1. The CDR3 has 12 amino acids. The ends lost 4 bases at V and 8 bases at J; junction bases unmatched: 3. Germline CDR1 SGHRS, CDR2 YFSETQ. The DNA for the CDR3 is TGCGCCAGCAGCGTTACAGGGGGCGAAGCTTTCTTT. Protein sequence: CASSVTGGEAFF.

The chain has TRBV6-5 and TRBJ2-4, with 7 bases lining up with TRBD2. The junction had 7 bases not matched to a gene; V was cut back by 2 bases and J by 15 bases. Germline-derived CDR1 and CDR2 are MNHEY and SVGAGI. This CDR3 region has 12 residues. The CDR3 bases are TGTGCCAGCAGTTACGGGGGGACTACTCTGTACTTC. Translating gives CASSYGGTTLYF.

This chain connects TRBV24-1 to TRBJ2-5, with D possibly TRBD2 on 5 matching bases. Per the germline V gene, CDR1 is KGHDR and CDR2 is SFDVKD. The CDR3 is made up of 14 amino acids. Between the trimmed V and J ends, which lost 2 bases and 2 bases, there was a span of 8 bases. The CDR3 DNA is TGTGCCACCAGTGATTGGGAGTCTCAAGAGACCCAGTACTTC. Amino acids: CATSDWESQETQYF.

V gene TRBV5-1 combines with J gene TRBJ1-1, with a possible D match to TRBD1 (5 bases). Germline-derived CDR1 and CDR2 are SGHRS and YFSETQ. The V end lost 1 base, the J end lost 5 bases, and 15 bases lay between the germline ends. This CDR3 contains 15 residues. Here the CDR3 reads CASSLIGGRDTEAFF. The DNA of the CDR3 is TGCGCCAGCAGCTTGATCGGGGGACGGGATACTGAAGCTTTCTTT.

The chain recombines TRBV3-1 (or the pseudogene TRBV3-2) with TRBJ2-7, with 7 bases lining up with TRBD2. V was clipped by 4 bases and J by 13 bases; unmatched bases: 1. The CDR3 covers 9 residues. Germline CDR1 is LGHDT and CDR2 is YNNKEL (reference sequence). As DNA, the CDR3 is TGTGCCAGCAGCCTAGCGGGTTACTTC. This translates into CASSLAGYF.